Below, 29 T cell receptor beta chains from the same sample are listed, as sequenced in a study of technical replicates of blood from several donors. Sequencing was performed with immunoSEQ multiplex PCR; in TCRdb, only in-frame clones are kept and a portion is missing. The data hold 80,000 to 100,000 clones, with 90% to 95% observed a single time. Material for sequencing was T cells isolated from PBMCs. All receptors come from a human donor in good health.

The genes are TRBV4-1 and TRBJ1-2; D call uncertain. The germline gives CDR1 MGHRA, CDR2 YSYEKL. The CDR3 extends over 14 amino acids. V lost 1 base, J lost 3 bases, and 9 bases lay in between. The CDR3 region has the DNA TGCGCCAGCAGCCAAGCAGACGGGGACTATGGCTACACCTTC. It is translated as CASSQADGDYGYTF.

The chain employs TRBV7-9 and TRBJ2-1; 7 bases line up with TRBD2. CDR3 size: 15 residues. Unmatched junction bases numbered 13, after V lost 5 bases and J lost 9 bases. Looked up from germline, CDR1 is SEHNR and CDR2 is FQNEAQ (reference sequence). For the CDR3, the DNA is TGTGCCAGCAGCCCATTATTCGGCCGGGGGGTTGAGCAGTTCTTC. It yields the protein CASSPLFGRGVEQFF.

The chain has TRBV18 and TRBJ1-4; a weak D match, TRBD1 (6 bases). CDR1 is KGHSH, CDR2 LQKENI, per germline. The CDR3 has 14 residues. The V and J ends lost 3 bases and 4 bases respectively, with 9 bases between them. This chain's CDR3 is CASSPARGNEKLFF. CDR3 DNA: TGTGCCAGCTCACCTGCCAGGGGTAATGAAAAACTGTTTTTT.

The CDR3 region is CASSESFLAGGYEQYF. For the CDR3, the DNA is TGTGCCAGCAGTGAAAGTTTTCTAGCGGGAGGGTACGAGCAGTACTTC. The chain employs TRBV2 and TRBJ2-7; 12 bases map to TRBD2. The germline gives CDR1 SNHLY, CDR2 FYNNEI. This CDR3 comprises 16 residues. J gave up 4 bases and V 2 bases, and 6 bases lay outside the gene matches.

The rearrangement joins TRBV6-1 to TRBJ2-5; 7 positions agree with TRBD1. J was trimmed by 6 bases and V by 0 bases; bases with no gene match: 10. CDR1 is MNHNS, CDR2 SASEGT, per germline. The CDR3 consists of 16 residues. CDR3 region: CASSEALMGQRKTQYF. DNA of the CDR3: TGTGCCAGCAGTGAAGCGCTTATGGGACAGCGGAAGACCCAGTACTTC.

The rearrangement uses TRBV11-3 and TRBJ2-2, with TRBD1 matching 11 bases. This CDR3 contains 15 residues. V was pared by 5 bases and J by 7 bases, with 6 bases of the junction left unmatched. Germline V gene data show CDR1 as SGHNT and CDR2 as YENEEA. The CDR3 nucleotides read TGTGCCAGCAGCGACCGGGACAGGGGGTTCGGGGAGCTGTTTTTT. Translating gives CASSDRDRGFGELFF.

The rearrangement uses TRBV28 and TRBJ1-2; the D gene is possibly TRBD1 (6 bases). The CDR3 contains 12 residues. V lost 5 bases to trimming and J lost 4 bases, with 8 bases between them. Germline lookup yields CDR1 MDHEN and CDR2 SYDVKM. This CDR3 is CASSRGGYGYTF. The CDR3 nucleotides read TGTGCCAGCAGTAGGGGGGGCTATGGCTACACCTTC.

This sequence joins TRBV30 and TRBJ1-5; 7 nucleotides align to TRBD1. Germline trimming cut 1 base from V and 4 bases from J; bases unmatched to any gene: 7. There are 15 residues in the CDR3. Per germline, CDR1 GTSNPN and CDR2 SVGIG (reference sequence). DNA for the CDR3: TGTGCCTGGAGTGAGTCGGCAGGGGGAAATCAGCCCCAGCATTTT. Translated: CAWSESAGGNQPQHF.

The V and J genes are TRBV27 and TRBJ2-1; tentatively, D is TRBD2 (6 bases). CDR1 is MNHEY and CDR2 is SMNVEV in the germline V gene (reference sequence). V shed 0 bases and J shed 6 bases, with 9 bases lying between them. The CDR3 spans 14 residues. This CDR3 reads CASSLSWRGNEQFF. DNA of the CDR3: TGTGCCAGCAGTTTATCGTGGAGGGGCAATGAGCAGTTCTTC.

This clone was recorded a few times. The rearrangement links TRBV2 to TRBJ2-6; D call uncertain. CDR3 length equals 15 residues. Trimming cost V 3 bases and J 0 bases, with 6 bases left between them. Germline V lookup: CDR1 SNHLY, CDR2 FYNNEI. The CDR3 loop reads CASSDRASGANVLTF. CDR3 coding DNA: TGTGCCAGCAGTGACCGAGCCTCTGGGGCCAACGTCCTGACTTTC.

The chain joins TRBV19 to TRBJ1-5; D call uncertain. Germline lookup yields CDR1 LNHDA and CDR2 SQIVND (reference sequence). V lost 6 bases to trimming and J lost 0 bases, with 15 bases between them. The CDR3 runs 16 residues. In DNA, the CDR3 is TGTGCCAGTAGGTATGGTGCCGGAGGTAGCAATCAGCCCCAGCATTTT. Translation gives CASRYGAGGSNQPQHF.

V is TRBV14 and J is TRBJ2-2; D is perhaps TRBD2 (6 bases). V lost 1 base and J 6 bases, leaving 9 bases between the germline ends. Germline CDR1 SGHDN, CDR2 FVKESK. The CDR3 runs 14 residues. CDR3: CASSQVVAAGELFF. Written as DNA, the CDR3 is TGTGCCAGCAGCCAAGTTGTAGCGGCCGGGGAGCTGTTTTTT.

This sequence joins TRBV28 and TRBJ1-1; 8 bases fit TRBD1. This CDR3 is built from 14 residues. In germline, CDR1 is MDHEN, CDR2 SYDVKM. V lost 4 bases and J lost 7; bases outside the gene matches: 8. CDR3 in DNA: TGTGCCAGCAGTTCTACAGGGGGTGGATTTGAAGCTTTCTTT. This sequence encodes CASSSTGGGFEAFF.

The chain is built from TRBV5-1 and TRBJ1-5; D ambiguous. Germline V gives CDR1 SGHRS, CDR2 YFSETQ. There are 15 residues in the CDR3. V was trimmed by 0 bases and J by 6 bases, leaving 13 bases between them. CDR3 coding DNA: TGCGCCAGCAGCTTGGCCCCGTCATCCAGTCAGCCCCAGCATTTT. Residues: CASSLAPSSSQPQHF. The variable domain in full, completed from reference TRBV5-1 and TRBJ1-5, reads KAGVTQTPRYLIKTRGQQVTLSCSPISGHRSVSWYQQTPGQGLQFLFEYFSETQRNKGNFPGRFSGRQFSNSRSEMNVSTLELGDSALYLCASSLAPSSSQPQHFGDGTRLSIL.

This chain links TRBV6-1 with TRBJ2-3; tentative D call: TRBD2 (6 bases). V was pared by 2 bases and J by 3 bases, with 12 bases between. Germline values: CDR1 MNHNS, CDR2 SASEGT. The CDR3 spans 15 residues. CDR3 bases: TGTGCCAGCAGTGAAACTGGCGGGATTACAGATACGCAGTATTTT. Amino acids: CASSETGGITDTQYF.

This clone was picked up a small number of times. The chain has TRBV27 and TRBJ2-2; maybe TRBD2 (5 bases). The CDR3 sequence is 14 residues long. Germline CDR1 reads MNHEY; CDR2 reads SMNVEV (reference sequence). Trimming cost V 6 bases and J 0 bases, with 8 bases left between them. The CDR3 spells CASRVGANTGELFF. DNA for the CDR3: TGTGCCAGCAGAGTCGGGGCGAACACCGGGGAGCTGTTTTTT.

CDR3 sequence reads: CASSHMYLSGQPQHF. The CDR3 bases are TGCGCCAGCAGCCACATGTACCTTTCGGGTCAGCCCCAGCATTTT. V and J are TRBV4-1 and TRBJ1-5, with no clear D. The CDR3 has 15 amino acids. Trimming took 3 bases from V and 6 from J, leaving 15 bases between them. Germline-derived CDR1 and CDR2 are MGHRA and YSYEKL.

The J gene is TRBJ2-1, the V gene TRBV5-1, with TRBD2 matching 7 bases. This CDR3 has 16 residues. The ends lost 0 bases at V and 4 bases at J; junction bases unmatched: 7. Germline V gives CDR1 SGHRS, CDR2 YFSETQ. This CDR3 is CASSLDGGRGYNEQFF. CDR3 nucleotide sequence: TGCGCCAGCAGCTTGGATGGAGGGAGGGGATACAATGAGCAGTTCTTC.

The V call is TRBV5-1, the J call TRBJ1-1, with TRBD1 as a possible D gene (5 bases). Germline V gene data show CDR1 as SGHRS and CDR2 as YFSETQ. Trimming removed 7 bases at V and 4 bases at J, with 26 bases between. CDR3 length: 17 residues. CDR3 loop: CASALPIGRGEATEAFF. The DNA for the CDR3 is TGCGCCAGCGCTCTTCCTATTGGGAGGGGAGAGGCCACTGAAGCTTTCTTT.

The gene calls are TRBV5-1 and TRBJ2-7, with TRBD2 as a possible D gene (5 bases). There are 13 residues in the CDR3. Germline V gives CDR1 SGHRS, CDR2 YFSETQ. Deletions cut 4 bases from V and 3 bases from J, with 11 bases between. The CDR3 loop is CASSRDRDYEQYF. Written as DNA, the CDR3 is TGCGCCAGCAGCCGGGATAGGGACTACGAGCAGTACTTC.

V gene TRBV9 combines with J gene TRBJ1-5; D is perhaps TRBD1 (5 bases). Germline CDR1 SGDLS, CDR2 YYNGEE. The CDR3 loop spans 14 amino acids. Trimming took 2 bases from V and 4 from J, leaving 10 bases between them. CDR3 bases: TGTGCCAGCAGCGTCGGGGGTAGTAATCAGCCCCAGCATTTT. Its protein is CASSVGGSNQPQHF.

The chain combines TRBV5-1 with TRBJ2-1, with 12 positions matching TRBD2. The J segment lost 5 bases and the V segment lost 4 bases, leaving 7 bases of the junction unmatched. The V gene's germline CDR1 is SGHRS and CDR2 YFSETQ. The CDR3 spans 16 residues. The CDR3 spells CASSDLAGGGNNEQFF. CDR3 coding DNA: TGCGCCAGCAGCGACCTAGCGGGGGGGGGAAACAATGAGCAGTTCTTC.

This chain links TRBV7-2 with TRBJ2-3; 9 positions agree with TRBD2. V lost 5 bases, J lost 3 bases, and 12 bases stayed unmatched. The CDR3 has 17 residues. Per germline, CDR1 SGHTA and CDR2 FQGNSA. CDR3 in DNA: TGTGCCAGCAGCCCCGCGCCAGCGGGAGGTGGGACAGATACGCAGTATTTT. Translating it yields CASSPAPAGGGTDTQYF. Full variable domain (remainder filled in from reference TRBV7-2 and TRBJ2-3): GAGVSQSPSNKVTEKGKDVELRCDPISGHTALYWYRQSLGQGLEFLIYFQGNSAPDKSGLPSDRFSAERTGGSVSTLTIQRTQQEDSAVYLCASSPAPAGGGTDTQYFGPGTRLTVL.

V gene TRBV7-3 combines with J gene TRBJ1-1; maybe TRBD1 (6 bases). Per germline, CDR1 SGHTA and CDR2 FQGTGA. The V end lost 5 bases, the J end lost 4 bases, and 14 bases lay between the germline ends. The CDR3 has 14 residues. CDR3 nucleotides: TGTGCCAGCAGCCCCCAGGGGCGCAGCACTGAAGCTTTCTTT. As protein: CASSPQGRSTEAFF. The whole variable domain, remainder taken from reference TRBV7-3 and TRBJ1-1, is GAGVSQTPSNKVTEKGKYVELRCDPISGHTALYWYRQSLGQGPEFLIYFQGTGAADDSGLPNDRFFAVRPEGSVSTLKIQRTERGDSAVYLCASSPQGRSTEAFFGQGTRLTVV.

This clone came up a few times. The rearrangement links TRBV6-1 to TRBJ1-1; tentatively, D is TRBD1 (6 bases). V was shortened by 6 bases and J by 1 base, with 6 bases between the two germline ends. This CDR3 comprises 12 residues. CDR1 MNHNS and CDR2 SASEGT come from the germline V gene. The DNA of the CDR3 is TGTGCCAGCAGCAGGGGGAACACTGAAGCTTTCTTT. Its protein is CASSRGNTEAFF.

The J gene is TRBJ1-1, the V gene TRBV2; D may be TRBD1 (5 bases). CDR1 is SNHLY and CDR2 is FYNNEI in the germline V gene. Trimming removed 7 bases from V and 4 bases from J, with 7 bases in between. The CDR3 is made up of 11 amino acids. This CDR3 reads CASTGGTEAFF. CDR3 DNA: TGTGCCAGCACGGGGGGCACTGAAGCTTTCTTT. Full variable domain (outside the CDR3, taken from reference TRBV2 and TRBJ1-1): EPEVTQTPSHQVTQMGQEVILRCVPISNHLYFYWYRQILGQKVEFLVSFYNNEISEKSEIFDDQFSVERPDGSNFTLKIRSTKLEDSAMYFCASTGGTEAFFGQGTRLTVV.

This clone was found once. The chain carries TRBV18 and TRBJ2-2; 9 nucleotides agree with TRBD1. Germline CDR1 and CDR2: KGHSH and LQKENI. The CDR3 has 15 residues. With 2 bases clipped from V and 6 bases from J, the junction kept 4 bases outside the gene matches. CDR3 in DNA: TGTGCCAGCTCACCATCACAGGGGGCGGCCGGGGAGCTGTTTTTT. Amino acids: CASSPSQGAAGELFF.

The V and J genes are TRBV5-1 and TRBJ2-6; unclear D gene. Trimming removed 0 bases from V and 2 bases from J, with 6 bases in between. The CDR3 sequence is 15 residues long. Germline-derived CDR1 and CDR2 are SGHRS and YFSETQ. CDR3 sequence: CASSLDGAGANVLTF. In DNA, the CDR3 is TGCGCCAGCAGCTTGGATGGAGCTGGGGCCAACGTCCTGACTTTC.

The chain couples TRBV29-1 to TRBJ1-2, with D perhaps matching TRBD1 (5 bases). CDR3 length: 13 amino acids. Germline CDR1 SQVTM, CDR2 ANQGSEA. V was pared by 5 bases and J by 8 bases, with 18 bases between. The CDR3 sequence: CSVFGTAGPGYTF. The DNA for the CDR3 is TGCAGCGTTTTTGGGACGGCGGGGCCGGGCTACACCTTC. Combining the CDR3 with reference TRBV29-1 and TRBJ1-2 gives the whole variable domain SAVISQKPSRDICQRGTSLTIQCQVDSQVTMMFWYRQQPGQSLTLIATANQGSEATYESGFVIDKFPISRPNLTFSTLTVSNMSPEDSSIYLCSVFGTAGPGYTFGSGTRLTVV.